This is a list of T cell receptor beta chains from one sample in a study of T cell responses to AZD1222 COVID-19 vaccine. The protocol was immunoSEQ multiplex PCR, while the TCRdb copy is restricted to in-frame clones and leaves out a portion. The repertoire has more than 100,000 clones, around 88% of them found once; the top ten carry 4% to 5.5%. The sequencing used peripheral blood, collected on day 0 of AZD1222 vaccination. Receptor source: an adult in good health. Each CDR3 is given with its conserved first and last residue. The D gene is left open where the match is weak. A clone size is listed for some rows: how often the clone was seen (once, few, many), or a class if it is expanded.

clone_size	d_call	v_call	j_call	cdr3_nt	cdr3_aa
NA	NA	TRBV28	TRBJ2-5	TGTGCCAGCAGCCGAGACCGAGGGGAGACCCAGTACTTC	CASSRDRGETQYF
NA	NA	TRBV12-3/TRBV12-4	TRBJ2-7	TGTGCCAGCAGTCCACTGGGGGCCTACGAGCAGTACTTC	CASSPLGAYEQYF
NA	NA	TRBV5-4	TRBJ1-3	TGTGCCAGCAGCCCTGGGGCTGGAAACACCATATATTTT	CASSPGAGNTIYF
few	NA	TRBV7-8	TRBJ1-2	TGTGCCAGCAGCTTAGGAGGCAGTCCGGACTATGGCTACACCTTC	CASSLGGSPDYGYTF
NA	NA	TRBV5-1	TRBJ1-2	TGCGCCAGCAGCTTAGACCCCGGGGACTATGGCTACACCTTC	CASSLDPGDYGYTF
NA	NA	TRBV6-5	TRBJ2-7	TGTGCCAGCAGTATCAACATGGGCGAGCAGTACTTC	CASSINMGEQYF
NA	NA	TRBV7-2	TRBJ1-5	TGTGCCAGCAGCTTAGTAGGGGGAGGGAGCAATCAGCCCCAGCATTTT	CASSLVGGGSNQPQHF
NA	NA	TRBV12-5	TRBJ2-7	TGTGCTAGTGGTCCCTTGGGGGAGCCATCCTACGAGCAGTACTTC	CASGPLGEPSYEQYF
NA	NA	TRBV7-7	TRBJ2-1	TGTGCCAGCAGCTCGGGACTGAGCTCCTACAATGAGCAGTTCTTC	CASSSGLSSYNEQFF
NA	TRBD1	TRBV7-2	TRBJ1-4	TGTGCCAGCAGCGAGACAGGGGGCGCTGAAAAACTGTTTTTT	CASSETGGAEKLFF
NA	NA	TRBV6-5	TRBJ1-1	TGTGCCAGCATATTACGTCTGGGCACTGAAGCTTTCTTT	CASILRLGTEAFF
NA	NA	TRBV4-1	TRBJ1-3	TGCGCCAGCAGCCAAGATGGGGCCCCCCCAGTACCGGGGGCCATATATTTT	CASSQDGAPPVPGAIYF
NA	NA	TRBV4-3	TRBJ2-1	TGCGCCAGCAGCCAAGTATTCGGGGGAGGCTATGAGCAGTTCTTC	CASSQVFGGGYEQFF
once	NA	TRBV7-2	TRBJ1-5	TGTGCCAGCAGCCAAGAGGTAGGGCGTCAGCCCCAGCATTTT	CASSQEVGRQPQHF
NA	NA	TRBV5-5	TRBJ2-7	TGTGCCAGCAGCTTGGCCCCAGGGCCCTACGAGCAGTACTTC	CASSLAPGPYEQYF
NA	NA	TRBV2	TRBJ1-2	TGTGCCAGCAGTCCCCACTATGGCTACACCTTC	CASSPHYGYTF
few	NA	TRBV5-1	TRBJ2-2	TGCGCCAGCAGCCAAGACGGGAACACCGGGGAGCTGTTTTTT	CASSQDGNTGELFF
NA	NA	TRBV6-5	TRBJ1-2	TGTGCCAGCAGTTGGGCAGATAACTATGGCTACACCTTC	CASSWADNYGYTF
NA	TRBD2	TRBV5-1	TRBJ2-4	TGCGCCAGCAGCTTGCCAGCGGGGGGTTGGAACATTCAGTACTTC	CASSLPAGGWNIQYF
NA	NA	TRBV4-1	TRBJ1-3	TGCGCCAGCAGCCAAGAGCCGTCCGGCTCTGGAAACACCATATATTTT	CASSQEPSGSGNTIYF
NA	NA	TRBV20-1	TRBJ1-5	TGCAGTGCTAGTCAGGGATATGGGATTAATCAGCCCCAGCATTTT	CSASQGYGINQPQHF
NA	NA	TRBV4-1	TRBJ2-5	TGCGCCAGCAGCCAAGCCCCAGAGGGGAGGAGAGAGACCCAGTACTTC	CASSQAPEGRRETQYF
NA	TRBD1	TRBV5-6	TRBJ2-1	TGTGCCAGCAGCTTTTCCGGGACAGGGTCCTACAATGAGCAGTTCTTC	CASSFSGTGSYNEQFF
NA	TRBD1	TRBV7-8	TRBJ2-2	TGTGCCAGCAGCTTGGGGACAGCGGAAACCGGGGAGCTGTTTTTT	CASSLGTAETGELFF
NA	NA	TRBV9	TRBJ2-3	TGTGCCAGCAGCACCTCGGGACGCACAGATACGCAGTATTTT	CASSTSGRTDTQYF
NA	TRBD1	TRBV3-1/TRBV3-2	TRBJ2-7	TGTGCCAGCAGCCAAGAGACAGGGACCGGCGAGCAGTACTTC	CASSQETGTGEQYF
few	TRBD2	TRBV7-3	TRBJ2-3	TGTGCCAGCAGCTCCGGTGGTAGCGGGGGGTTGGCAGATACGCAGTATTTT	CASSSGGSGGLADTQYF
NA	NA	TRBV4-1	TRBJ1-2	TGCGCCAGCAGCCAAGATTCCCAGGGAGGAAATGGCTACACCTTC	CASSQDSQGGNGYTF
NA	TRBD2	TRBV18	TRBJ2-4	TGTGCCAGCTCACCACCGGTGTCGGGGGGGCGGTTAAACATTCAGTACTTC	CASSPPVSGGRLNIQYF